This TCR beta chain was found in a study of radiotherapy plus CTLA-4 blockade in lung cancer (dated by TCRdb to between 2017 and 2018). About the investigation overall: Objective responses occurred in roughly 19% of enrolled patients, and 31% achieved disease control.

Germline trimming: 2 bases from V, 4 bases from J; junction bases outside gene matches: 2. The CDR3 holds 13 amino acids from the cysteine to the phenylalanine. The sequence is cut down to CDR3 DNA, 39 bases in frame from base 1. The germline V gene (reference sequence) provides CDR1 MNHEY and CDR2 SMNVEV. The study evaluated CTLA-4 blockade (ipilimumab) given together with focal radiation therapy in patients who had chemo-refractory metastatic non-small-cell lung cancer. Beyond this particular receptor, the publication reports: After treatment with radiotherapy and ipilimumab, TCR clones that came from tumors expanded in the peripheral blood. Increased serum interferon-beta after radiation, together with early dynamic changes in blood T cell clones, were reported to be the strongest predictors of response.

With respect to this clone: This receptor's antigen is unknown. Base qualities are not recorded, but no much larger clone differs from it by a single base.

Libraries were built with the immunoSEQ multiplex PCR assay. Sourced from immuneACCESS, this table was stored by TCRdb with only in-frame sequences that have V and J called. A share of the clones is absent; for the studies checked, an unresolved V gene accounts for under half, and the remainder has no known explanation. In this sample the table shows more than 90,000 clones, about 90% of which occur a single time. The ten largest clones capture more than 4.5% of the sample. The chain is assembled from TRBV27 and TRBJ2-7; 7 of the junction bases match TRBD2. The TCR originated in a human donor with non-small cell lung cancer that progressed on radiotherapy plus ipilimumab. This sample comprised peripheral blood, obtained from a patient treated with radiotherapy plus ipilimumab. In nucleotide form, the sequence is TGTGCCAGCAGTTTAAGGGAGGGATACGAGCAGTACTTC. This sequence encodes CASSLREGYEQYF.